This T cell receptor beta chain came from a study of T-cell reconstitution after alpha-beta-depleted transplantation in children (dated by TCRdb to about 2016). About the full investigation: Using TCR repertoire profiling, the study quantitatively followed how T-cell immune reconstitution unfolded in children after TCRalphabeta/CD19-depleted allogeneic hematopoietic cell transplantation. The paper's findings and limits, for the study overall: The apparently early recovery of alphabetaT-cell counts about two months after transplant reportedly depended on only several hundred rapidly expanded clones that came from non-depleted graft cells. The high TCRbeta diversity at day 60 in some patients was ascribed to recipient T cells and intrathymic progenitors that had survived conditioning. The frequencies of hyperexpanded clones fell over the following months, and after one year, T-cell counts and TCRbeta diversity were mostly attributed to newly produced T cells.

A note on this clonotype: Its binding antigen is unknown. No base quality values were provided; no much bigger clone lies one nucleotide off.

The library was made by PCR. Data came from an Illumina HiSeq 2500. TCR libraries were prepared with molecular barcoding, using unique molecular identifiers to normalize TCRbeta repertoire quantification. TCRdb reprocessed the public reads (quality trimming at Q25 with fastp, clone calling with MiXCR) and kept in-frame beta chains. Here each entry gathers all rows of one CDR3 protein and keeps the most common genes and DNA. This sample gives 800,000 to 1,000,000 distinct CDR3 sequences in total; about 26% of them show up just once. Clones ranked in the top ten supply about 28% of the sample. This sample's treatment or condition label indicates: allogeneic hematopoietic cell transplantation with graft depleted of TCRalphabeta T cells and CD19 B cells. The transplant recipients were children given TCRalphabeta/CD19-depleted allogeneic hematopoietic cell grafts. CDR1 and CDR2 were assigned from the germline V gene as MGHRA and YSYEKL. The CDR3 spans 15 residues, from the cysteine through the phenylalanine. Only the CDR3 DNA is retained, 45 bases long and in frame from the first base. Germline trimming amounts to 3 bases on V and 1 base on J, with 2 as the count of junction bases outside the gene matches.

The sequencing here drew on PBMCs, mostly from graft donor cells, taken 360 days after TCRalphabeta/CD19-depleted stem cell transplant. This receptor was taken from a boy under three years old who had a stem cell transplant for SCID, so the T cells may come from the graft donor. The chain couples TRBV4-1 to TRBJ2-2, and 7 bases in between align with TRBD2. CDR3 protein: CASSHGLENTGELFF. In nucleotides, the sequence is TGCGCCAGCAGCCATGGACTAGAGAACACCGGGGAGCTGTTTTTT.